This entry lists 27 T cell receptor beta chains sequenced from one sample in a study of blood T cell repertoires in COVID-19. Measured with immunoSEQ multiplex PCR; TCRdb has only the in-frame clones, and not every one. The sample has about 290,000 clones; 89% are singletons. The specimen sequenced was peripheral blood. The source is a woman in her forties who had recovered from COVID-19.

V usage is TRBV18 and J usage is TRBJ1-6; 7 bases fit TRBD1. Germline V gives CDR1 KGHSH, CDR2 LQKENI. This CDR3 is 15 amino acids long. Losses at the gene ends were 6 bases for V and 5 bases for J; bases not matched to a gene: 7. DNA for the CDR3: TGTGCCAGCTCTCAATCGGGACAGAATAATTCACCCCTCCACTTT. The encoded protein is CASSQSGQNNSPLHF.

The chain uses TRBV24-1 and TRBJ2-2, with D tentatively TRBD1 (6 bases). CDR1 is KGHDR and CDR2 is SFDVKD in the germline V gene. V shed 4 bases and J shed 0 bases, with 17 bases lying between them. This CDR3 region has 18 residues. The CDR3: CATSDSLPTGANTGELFF. The CDR3 region has the DNA TGTGCCACCAGTGACTCCTTACCGACAGGCGCGAACACCGGGGAGCTGTTTTTT.

J is TRBJ2-2 and V is TRBV3-1 (or the pseudogene TRBV3-2), with 16 bases that match TRBD2. Germline trimming cut 4 bases from V and 0 bases from J; bases unmatched to any gene: 5. Germline V lookup: CDR1 LGHDT, CDR2 YNNKEL (reference sequence). The CDR3 extends over 19 amino acids. CDR3 amino acids: CASSPGTSGRASNTGELFF. CDR3 sequence (DNA): TGTGCCAGCAGCCCCGGGACTAGCGGGAGGGCCTCGAACACCGGGGAGCTGTTTTTT.

V is TRBV7-2 and J is TRBJ2-3, with D tentatively TRBD1 (5 bases). The germline V gene has CDR1 SGHTA and CDR2 FQGNSA. This CDR3 is built from 13 residues. Trimming took 2 bases from V and 7 from J, leaving 10 bases between them. CDR3 bases: TGTGCCAGCAGCTTACCAGGACAAAATACGCAGTATTTT. Translated: CASSLPGQNTQYF.

V and J are TRBV6-2 or TRBV6-3 and TRBJ2-2; 9 nucleotides align to TRBD2. Per the germline V gene, CDR1 is MNHEY and CDR2 is SVGEGT. V was pared by 0 bases and J by 5 bases, with 10 bases of the junction left unmatched. The CDR3 is 18 amino acids. The chain's CDR3 is CASSYSFPQGLATGELFF. Here the CDR3 DNA reads TGTGCCAGCAGTTACTCTTTTCCGCAAGGACTAGCGACCGGGGAGCTGTTTTTT.

The rearrangement joins TRBV3-1 (or the pseudogene TRBV3-2) to TRBJ1-2, with 7 bases aligning to TRBD1. This CDR3 region has 14 residues. CDR1 and CDR2 from the germline V gene are LGHDT and YNNKEL (reference sequence). V was clipped by 4 bases and J by 1 base; unmatched bases: 3. In DNA, the CDR3 is TGTGCCAGCAGCCCAGGGGGTAGTAACTATGGCTACACCTTC. Translating gives CASSPGGSNYGYTF.

This clone has just one count. This rearrangement joins TRBV28 to TRBJ1-5, with a possible D match to TRBD1 (6 bases). Germline CDR1 is MDHEN and CDR2 is SYDVKM. This CDR3 is 17 amino acids long. Between the trimmed V and J ends, which lost 5 bases and 0 bases, there was a span of 17 bases. The CDR3 DNA reads TGTGCCAGCAGTATGGGGGCTGTCGGGTATAGCAATCAGCCCCAGCATTTT. Amino acid sequence: CASSMGAVGYSNQPQHF.

The chain couples TRBV7-8 to TRBJ2-3; a weak D match, TRBD1 (5 bases). Trimming stripped 1 base from V and 4 bases from J, with 24 bases between. Germline V gene sequence: CDR1 SGHVS, CDR2 FQNEAQ. The CDR3 consists of 19 residues. The CDR3 DNA is TGTGCCAGCAGCTTAGTTGTCAGGGTGGGGAACTATGACCCAGATACGCAGTATTTT. As protein: CASSLVVRVGNYDPDTQYF.

V usage is TRBV13 and J usage is TRBJ1-1; 9 nucleotides line up with TRBD1. Per germline, CDR1 PRHDT and CDR2 FYEKMQ (reference sequence). Trimming removed 5 bases from V and 7 bases from J; junction bases left unmatched: 8. CDR3 length: 14 amino acids. For the CDR3, the DNA is TGTGCCAGCAGCCAAGGGACAGGGTTGGGTGAAGCTTTCTTT. This translates into CASSQGTGLGEAFF. Supplemented by reference TRBV13 and TRBJ1-1, the full variable domain reads AAGVIQSPRHLIKEKRETATLKCYPIPRHDTVYWYQQGPGQDPQFLISFYEKMQSDKGSIPDRFSAQQFSDYHSELNMSSLELGDSALYFCASSQGTGLGEAFFGQGTRLTVV.

This clone appeared a single time. This chain links TRBV7-3 with TRBJ2-6, with a weak D call TRBD2 (6 bases). V was pared by 3 bases and J by 0 bases, with 12 bases between. The CDR3 has 17 residues. The germline V gene has CDR1 SGHTA and CDR2 FQGTGA. The CDR3 bases are TGTGCCAGCAGCTTTCGCGGGGTGGGCTCTGGGGCCAACGTCCTGACTTTC. Its translation is CASSFRGVGSGANVLTF.

A few counts support this clone. The chain combines TRBV3-1 (or the pseudogene TRBV3-2) with TRBJ1-5; 9 bases are a match to TRBD1. Germline assignment: CDR1 LGHDT and CDR2 YNNKEL (reference sequence). The CDR3 covers 15 residues. V lost 0 bases to trimming and J lost 4 bases; unmatched junction nucleotides: 1. CDR3 nucleotides: TGTGCCAGCAGCCAAGATGGGACAGGGAATCAGCCCCAGCATTTT. Translated: CASSQDGTGNQPQHF.

CDR3 sequence reads: CAWSVREGTGGIEQYF. The CDR3 DNA reads TGTGCCTGGAGTGTAAGGGAAGGGACAGGGGGCATCGAGCAGTACTTC. This sequence joins TRBV30 and TRBJ2-7; TRBD1 matches at 12 bases. CDR3 size: 16 residues. With V trimmed by 0 bases and J by 6 bases, 9 bases remained unmatched. The germline gives CDR1 GTSNPN, CDR2 SVGIG (reference sequence).

The V call is TRBV5-4, the J call TRBJ2-7; 10 nucleotides line up with TRBD2. The J segment lost 4 bases and the V segment lost 0 bases, leaving 7 bases of the junction unmatched. In germline, CDR1 is SGHNT, CDR2 YYREEE (reference sequence). The length of the CDR3 is 16 residues. The CDR3 is CASSLGRAAGGYEQYF. CDR3 in DNA: TGTGCCAGCAGCTTGGGTCGGGCAGCGGGGGGGTACGAGCAGTACTTC.

This chain uses TRBV18 with TRBJ2-7; 8 nucleotides line up with TRBD2. The length of the CDR3 is 15 residues. V gave up 4 bases and J gave up 3 bases; unmatched junction bases: 8. The germline CDR1 and CDR2 sequences are KGHSH and LQKENI. The CDR3 sequence is CASSQSAGDRYEQYF. As DNA, the CDR3 is TGTGCCAGCTCACAGTCAGCGGGAGATCGCTACGAGCAGTACTTC.

The chain has TRBV7-9 and TRBJ2-7; TRBD1 agrees at 9 bases. V was pared by 7 bases and J by 4 bases, with 8 bases of the junction left unmatched. This CDR3 spans 14 amino acids. The germline CDR1 and CDR2 sequences are SEHNR and FQNEAQ (reference sequence). CDR3: CASNPGTGRYEQYF. The DNA of the CDR3 is TGTGCCAGCAACCCCGGGACAGGGAGGTACGAGCAGTACTTC.

This clone was counted between two and nine times. This chain connects TRBV11-2 to TRBJ2-7; D remains ambiguous. The V gene lost 1 base and the J gene lost 1 base, with 8 bases spanning the gap. The CDR3 totals 14 residues. Germline loops: CDR1 SGHAT, CDR2 FQNNGV. The CDR3 DNA is TGTGCCAGCAGCTTAGCTCAGGTATCCTACGAGCAGTACTTC. Its protein is CASSLAQVSYEQYF.

The J gene is TRBJ2-7, the V gene TRBV7-8; 10 bases align to TRBD1. The CDR3 has 17 amino acids. Unmatched junction bases numbered 15, after V lost 4 bases and J lost 6 bases. Germline V gene lookup returns CDR1 SGHVS and CDR2 FQNEAQ. CDR3 protein: CASSSTGGSNSVGEQYF. CDR3 nucleotide sequence: TGTGCCAGCAGCTCGACAGGGGGCTCGAACTCGGTAGGCGAGCAGTACTTC.

V usage is TRBV28 and J usage is TRBJ2-3, with TRBD1 identical over 10 bases. The germline CDR1 and CDR2 sequences are MDHEN and SYDVKM. The CDR3 length is 15 residues. The trim removed 4 bases at V and 9 bases at J, leaving 10 bases unmatched. The CDR3 region is CASSSPAGTGDTQYF. The CDR3 region has the DNA TGTGCCAGCAGTTCACCCGCCGGGACAGGGGACACGCAGTATTTT.

This chain joins TRBV18 and TRBJ2-1, with D tentatively TRBD2 (5 bases). V gave up 3 bases and J gave up 8 bases, with 17 bases separating them. This CDR3 spans 15 amino acids. Germline V gene lookup returns CDR1 KGHSH and CDR2 LQKENI. The CDR3 spells CASSPRGIFADEQFF. In DNA form, the CDR3 reads TGTGCCAGCTCACCTAGAGGGATTTTCGCGGATGAGCAGTTCTTC.

V gene TRBV7-9 combines with J gene TRBJ2-7; 8 bases agree with TRBD1. CDR3 length: 15 amino acids. V dropped 3 bases and J dropped 0; count of bases not matched to a gene: 4. Germline V gene data show CDR1 as SEHNR and CDR2 as FQNEAQ (reference sequence). CDR3 loop: CASSFRTGSSYEQYF. As DNA, the CDR3 is TGTGCCAGCAGCTTTCGGACAGGGAGCTCCTACGAGCAGTACTTC.

This sequence joins TRBV20-1 and TRBJ1-2; weak D call: TRBD1 (5 bases). V lost 8 bases, J lost 8 bases, and 15 bases lay in between. The CDR3 consists of 11 residues. Germline CDR1 and CDR2: DFQATT and SNEGSKA (reference sequence). CDR3 region: CSSGDQTGYTF. CDR3 nucleotides: TGCAGTTCGGGGGACCAGACGGGCTACACCTTC.

The chain recombines TRBV5-1 with TRBJ1-1; D possibly corresponds to TRBD1 (5 bases). The germline V gene has CDR1 SGHRS and CDR2 YFSETQ. Trimming shortened V by 0 bases and J by 1 base, and 7 bases separated the two germline ends. The CDR3 has 14 amino acids. The CDR3 reads CASSLGQQNTEAFF. In DNA, the CDR3 is TGCGCCAGCAGCTTGGGACAGCAGAACACTGAAGCTTTCTTT.

The V gene is TRBV29-1, the J gene TRBJ2-1, with 9 bases that match TRBD2. Trimming at V came to 7 bases and at J to 1 base, leaving 14 bases not matched to a gene. Per the germline V gene, CDR1 is SQVTM and CDR2 is ANQGSEA. The CDR3 contains 17 residues. The CDR3 reads CSADGLGTSRSYNEQFF. The CDR3 bases are TGCAGCGCCGATGGGCTCGGGACTAGCCGTTCCTACAATGAGCAGTTCTTC.

The chain has TRBV11-2 and TRBJ2-3, with 9 positions matching TRBD2. J was trimmed by 6 bases and V by 1 base; bases with no gene match: 8. Per the germline V gene, CDR1 is SGHAT and CDR2 is FQNNGV. The CDR3 runs 16 residues. The CDR3 nucleotides are TGTGCCAGCAGCTTAGCGGGGTTAGCGGGAGCGGATACGCAGTATTTT. It codes for CASSLAGLAGADTQYF.

This clone was picked up one time. This CDR3 is CASSLTRGDTQYF. DNA of the CDR3: TGTGCCAGCAGCTTAACCCGAGGAGATACGCAGTATTTT. J is TRBJ2-3 and V is TRBV7-2, with D hard to call. Trimming pared 2 bases from V and 5 bases from J, leaving 8 bases between. Germline-derived CDR1 and CDR2 are SGHTA and FQGNSA. This CDR3 is 13 amino acids long.

The rearrangement links TRBV29-1 to TRBJ2-3; 9 bases agree with TRBD1. Germline lookup yields CDR1 SQVTM and CDR2 ANQGSEA. The CDR3 loop spans 17 amino acids. The trim removed 1 base at V and 5 bases at J, leaving 13 bases unmatched. The CDR3 DNA sequence: TGCAGCGTTGAAGTTAGAGACCGGGACAGGGTGTTAGATACGCAGTATTTT. Translated: CSVEVRDRDRVLDTQYF.

The chain carries TRBV7-9 and TRBJ2-1, with 12 nucleotides matching TRBD2. V shed 2 bases, J shed 6 bases, and the junction held 5 bases outside the gene matches. Germline values: CDR1 SEHNR, CDR2 FQNEAQ (reference sequence). CDR3 size: 16 residues. The CDR3 DNA follows: TGTGCCAGCAGCTTAAGGGCTAGCGGGAGGGGCAATGAGCAGTTCTTC. It encodes CASSLRASGRGNEQFF.